Listed here are 22 T cell receptor beta chains from one sample, sequenced in a study of blood T cell repertoires in COVID-19. Generated by immunoSEQ multiplex PCR, the TCRdb table keeps only in-frame clones and is missing some. The sample holds under 150,000 clones, around 78% seen once. Material for sequencing was peripheral blood. The receptors stem from a human donor in a cohort sampled during active COVID-19.

Written as DNA, the CDR3 is TGCGCCAGCAGCTTGGGCCCGGGACAGACCTACGAGCAGTACTTC. Protein product: CASSLGPGQTYEQYF. This chain connects TRBV5-1 to TRBJ2-7, with TRBD1 identical over 7 bases. Trimming at V came to 0 bases and at J to 2 bases, leaving 5 bases not matched to a gene. This CDR3 contains 15 residues. From germline, CDR1 is SGHRS and CDR2 YFSETQ.

This clone came up once. This chain joins TRBV5-1 and TRBJ1-6, with TRBD1 matching over 11 bases. CDR3 length equals 17 residues. The J segment lost 6 bases and the V segment lost 1 base, leaving 6 bases of the junction unmatched. Germline CDR1 and CDR2: SGHRS and YFSETQ. The CDR3 region has the DNA TGCGCCAGCAGCTTGCTTGGGACAGGGGGTGTTAATTCACCCCTCCACTTT. Residues: CASSLLGTGGVNSPLHF. The complete variable domain, with remaining parts taken from reference TRBV5-1 and TRBJ1-6, reads KAGVTQTPRYLIKTRGQQVTLSCSPISGHRSVSWYQQTPGQGLQFLFEYFSETQRNKGNFPGRFSGRQFSNSRSEMNVSTLELGDSALYLCASSLLGTGGVNSPLHFGNGTRLTVT.

The CDR3 DNA is TGTGCCACGGGGGGGGCCGGAGTTGGGGCCAACGTCCTGACTTTC. This gives the protein CATGGAGVGANVLTF. J is TRBJ2-6 and V is TRBV6-5; TRBD2 matches at 8 bases. After removal of 10 bases from V and 3 bases from J, the junction contained 8 bases not matched to a gene. The germline V gene encodes CDR1 MNHEY and CDR2 SVGAGI. This CDR3 comprises 15 residues.

DNA for the CDR3: TGTGCCAGCAGAATTTACTACGAGCAGTACTTC. Encoded protein: CASRIYYEQYF. V and J are TRBV6-5 and TRBJ2-7; no firm D call. The CDR3 is made up of 11 amino acids. Trimming left V 6 bases short and J 3 bases short, with 6 bases between. CDR1 is MNHEY, CDR2 SVGAGI, per germline.

The chain has TRBV5-3 and TRBJ1-5; 10 nucleotides match TRBD1. TRBV5-3 is reported as an ORF; its role is uncertain. After removal of 5 bases from V and 7 bases from J, the junction contained 0 bases not matched to a gene. The length of the CDR3 is 12 residues. The CDR3 sequence: CARRDRGQPQHF. The CDR3 DNA sequence: TGTGCCAGAAGGGACAGGGGGCAGCCCCAGCATTTT.

The chain employs TRBV5-5 and TRBJ1-5; D ambiguous. V was pared by 0 bases and J by 1 base, with 11 bases between. This CDR3 region has 16 residues. Germline V gene sequence: CDR1 SGHKS, CDR2 YYEKEE (reference sequence). The CDR3 loop is CASSLAGRSSNQPQHF. The CDR3 region has the DNA TGTGCCAGCAGCTTGGCAGGAAGATCAAGCAATCAGCCCCAGCATTTT.

J is TRBJ1-6 and V is TRBV10-3, with D possibly being TRBD1 (5 bases). The V gene lost 3 bases and the J gene lost 2 bases, with 14 bases spanning the gap. CDR1 ENHRY and CDR2 SYGVKD come from the germline V gene. This CDR3 is 17 amino acids long. The CDR3 sequence: CAISDPGGGAYNSPLHF. The CDR3 nucleotides read TGTGCCATCAGTGATCCCGGCGGGGGGGCCTATAATTCACCCCTCCACTTT.

The chain recombines TRBV4-1 with TRBJ2-3; 11 nucleotides match TRBD2. CDR3 size: 17 residues. V trimming: 4 bases; J trimming: 5 bases; junction bases outside the gene matches: 11. Germline CDR1 is MGHRA and CDR2 is YSYEKL. CDR3 sequence reads: CASSRSLAGAREDTQYF. The DNA of the CDR3 is TGCGCCAGCAGCCGGTCACTAGCGGGGGCCAGGGAAGATACGCAGTATTTT.

The genes are TRBV6-5 and TRBJ1-2; 9 bases are shared with TRBD1. This CDR3 region has 13 residues. J was trimmed by 7 bases and V by 8 bases; bases with no gene match: 8. Germline-derived CDR1 and CDR2 are MNHEY and SVGAGI. CDR3 region: CASSRGTGIGYTF. The CDR3 DNA sequence: TGTGCCAGCTCCCGGGGGACAGGGATTGGCTACACCTTC.

The J gene is TRBJ1-6, the V gene TRBV6-5, with TRBD1 matching 7 bases. This CDR3 region has 13 residues. The J segment lost 10 bases and the V segment lost 7 bases, leaving 7 bases of the junction unmatched. From germline, CDR1 is MNHEY and CDR2 SVGAGI. The CDR3 nucleotides read TGTGCCAGCACCGAGACAGGGTACTCACCCCTCCACTTT. Translating it yields CASTETGYSPLHF.

In DNA, the CDR3 is TGTGCCAGCAGCCAAGACAGGGGGATGACTGAAGCTTTCTTT. This translates into CASSQDRGMTEAFF. The rearrangement uses TRBV14 and TRBJ1-1; TRBD1 matches 7 bases. The CDR3 is 14 residues long. The V segment lost 0 bases and the J segment 5 bases; nucleotides outside the gene matches: 3. CDR1 is SGHDN, CDR2 FVKESK, per germline.

The chain couples TRBV14 to TRBJ2-4; 8 bases match TRBD1. J was trimmed by 7 bases and V by 6 bases; bases with no gene match: 8. Germline values: CDR1 SGHDN, CDR2 FVKESK. The CDR3 is 14 residues long. The CDR3 loop is CASSPPGTGNIQYF. The CDR3 DNA reads TGTGCCAGCAGTCCCCCCGGGACAGGTAACATTCAGTACTTC.

This sequence joins TRBV11-2 and TRBJ2-1; 8 nucleotides align to TRBD1. Germline assignment: CDR1 SGHAT and CDR2 FQNNGV. The CDR3 totals 14 residues. J gave up 7 bases and V 1 base, and 3 bases lay outside the gene matches. This chain's CDR3 is CASSLAGTGNEQFF. CDR3 sequence (DNA): TGTGCCAGCAGCTTAGCCGGGACAGGTAATGAGCAGTTCTTC.

The rearrangement links TRBV5-1 to TRBJ1-1, with 10 bases fitting TRBD1. This CDR3 comprises 16 residues. V gave up 4 bases and J gave up 0 bases; unmatched junction bases: 6. The germline V gene has CDR1 SGHRS and CDR2 YFSETQ. CDR3 sequence: CASSGLDRGMNTEAFF. The CDR3 nucleotides are TGCGCCAGCAGCGGCCTGGACAGGGGGATGAACACTGAAGCTTTCTTT.

This clone occurred once. The sample has other DNA sequences that encode this CDR3 too. The V gene is TRBV2, the J gene TRBJ2-5; D is undetermined. The CDR3 sequence is 12 residues long. V lost 4 bases, J lost 5 bases, and 8 bases lay in between. Looked up from germline, CDR1 is SNHLY and CDR2 is FYNNEI. In nucleotides, the CDR3 is TGTGCCAGCAGTGGCCCAGTCGAGACCCAGTACTTC. It translates to CASSGPVETQYF. Full variable domain (rest looked up from reference TRBV2 and TRBJ2-5): EPEVTQTPSHQVTQMGQEVILRCVPISNHLYFYWYRQILGQKVEFLVSFYNNEISEKSEIFDDQFSVERPDGSNFTLKIRSTKLEDSAMYFCASSGPVETQYFGPGTRLLVL.

The CDR3 protein is CASSQGGGTGKAEAFF. CDR3 nucleotide sequence: TGTGCCAGCAGCCAAGGTGGTGGGACAGGGAAGGCTGAAGCTTTCTTT. The chain carries TRBV3-1 (or the pseudogene TRBV3-2) and TRBJ1-1; 9 positions match TRBD1. After removal of 1 base from V and 6 bases from J, the junction contained 9 bases not matched to a gene. Germline loops: CDR1 LGHDT, CDR2 YNNKEL (reference sequence). This CDR3 is built from 16 residues.

This rearrangement joins TRBV12-3 or TRBV12-4 to TRBJ1-1; D is unresolved. V was clipped by 5 bases and J by 1 base, with 8 bases between them. This CDR3 has 13 amino acids. CDR3 DNA sequence: TGTGCCAGCAGTGGAGCGGAGAACACTGAAGCTTTCTTT. Protein: CASSGAENTEAFF.

This clone came up a few times. This chain joins TRBV11-3 and TRBJ1-1; no definite D call. Germline CDR1 is SGHNT and CDR2 is YENEEA. The V end lost 0 bases, the J end lost 1 base, and 6 bases lay between the germline ends. This CDR3 comprises 14 residues. The CDR3 nucleotides read TGTGCCAGCAGCTTAGATACGGGGAACACTGAAGCTTTCTTT. It codes for CASSLDTGNTEAFF.

V gene TRBV19 combines with J gene TRBJ2-3; TRBD2 matches 8 bases. With 7 bases clipped from V and 3 bases from J, the junction kept 3 bases outside the gene matches. CDR3 length: 13 residues. CDR1 LNHDA and CDR2 SQIVND come from the germline V gene (reference sequence). The CDR3 spells CASNGGATDTQYF. The CDR3 DNA reads TGTGCCAGTAACGGGGGGGCGACAGATACGCAGTATTTT.

The chain recombines TRBV7-3 with TRBJ1-1; no firm D call. CDR3 length: 13 residues. Trimming took 6 bases from V and 2 from J, leaving 10 bases between them. Per the germline V gene, CDR1 is SGHTA and CDR2 is FQGTGA. The CDR3 DNA reads as TGTGCCAGCAGTTTCCAGGTAAACACTGAAGCTTTCTTT. Protein product: CASSFQVNTEAFF.

CDR3 amino acids: CASEQNTEAFF. As DNA, the CDR3 is TGTGCCAGCGAGCAGAACACTGAAGCTTTCTTT. The rearrangement joins TRBV6-5 to TRBJ1-1; no firm D call. The germline V gene encodes CDR1 MNHEY and CDR2 SVGAGI. The CDR3 has 11 residues. The germline V and J ends were trimmed by 8 bases and 1 base, with 5 bases remaining between them.

J is TRBJ2-5 and V is TRBV5-8; 10 bases fit TRBD2. The CDR3 is 15 residues long. Germline V lookup: CDR1 SGHTS, CDR2 YDEGEE. Trimming took 4 bases from V and 4 from J; bases not matched to a gene: 7. For the CDR3, the DNA is TGTGCCAGCAGCCCAGCGGGGGGGCCGGGAGAGACCCAGTACTTC. This encodes CASSPAGGPGETQYF.